These 21 T cell receptor beta chains were all obtained from the same sample, sequenced in a study of blood T cells in healthy people across ages. Using a J-beta primer mix together with a sample-barcoded 5' primer, a second PCR was run for about 6 to 11 cycles. A single record per CDR3 protein comes from TCRdb applying MiXCR to the 5' RACE reads. Seen here are roughly 680,000 distinct CDR3 sequences, roughly 21% observed once, and the top ten hold 3.5% to 4%. Source material: blood. The receptors come from a man in his 70s in good health.

This clonotype was seen only a few times. A read error may account for a junction end that differs from germline. This chain links TRBV10-2 with TRBJ2-1; possibly TRBD2 for D (6 bases). The better agreement between TRBJ2-5 and the DNA end casts doubt on the J call. CDR1 and CDR2 (germline): WSHSY, SAAADI. The CDR3 loop spans 14 amino acids. The CDR3 nucleotides read TGCGCCAGCAGTGAAAGCGTGGGGGGAGAGATCCAGTACTTC. Its protein product is CASSESVGGEIQYF.

The rearrangement uses TRBV4-1 and TRBJ2-5, with D maybe TRBD1 (6 bases). The end of the DNA fits TRBJ2-1 better, so the J call may be wrong. There are 14 residues in the CDR3. Germline loops: CDR1 MGHRA, CDR2 YSYEKL. In DNA form, the CDR3 reads TGCGCCAGCAGCTTATCCTCGGACAGTAATGAGCAGTTCTTC. Translated: CASSLSSDSNEQFF.

In this sample, this clonotype turned up many times. This chain connects TRBV27 to TRBJ1-2; D is perhaps TRBD1 (5 bases). Germline assignment: CDR1 MNHEY and CDR2 SMNVEV (reference sequence). Trimming shortened V by 4 bases and J by 6 bases, and 21 bases separated the two germline ends. This CDR3 region has 16 residues. CDR3 coding DNA: TGTGCCAGCAGTTATAGCCGGGACCCGGGCATGGATGGCTACACCTTC. Its protein is CASSYSRDPGMDGYTF.

The chain is built from TRBV7-2 and TRBJ1-1, with no clear D. With 0 bases removed from V and 4 bases from J, the gap between germline ends came to 15 bases. This CDR3 is 16 amino acids long. Per the germline V gene, CDR1 is SGHTA and CDR2 is FQGNSA. CDR3 bases: TGTGCCAGCAGCTTAGCGCAGATAGGTACTAGCACTGAAGCTTTCTTT. It specifies CASSLAQIGTSTEAFF.

The genes are TRBV6-6 and TRBJ2-1; 7 bases map to TRBD2. Per the germline V gene, CDR1 is MNHNY and CDR2 is SVGAGI (reference sequence). The CDR3 contains 15 residues. Losses at the gene ends were 2 bases for V and 3 bases for J; bases not matched to a gene: 4. The CDR3: CASSYVAGVYNEQFF. The CDR3 DNA is TGTGCCAGCAGTTACGTGGCGGGAGTCTACAATGAGCAGTTCTTC.

The sample holds a few counts of this clonotype. This sequence joins TRBV20-1 and TRBJ2-5; 8 bases agree with TRBD1. Germline assignment: CDR1 DFQATT and CDR2 SNEGSKA (reference sequence). CDR3 length: 13 amino acids. The ends lost 5 bases at V and 1 base at J; junction bases unmatched: 3. The CDR3 nucleotides are TGCAGTGCTGGACAGGGAGGCCAAGAGACCCAGTACTTC. Protein sequence: CSAGQGGQETQYF.

This chain uses TRBV24-1 with TRBJ1-5; no firm D call. Trimming took off 2 bases at V and 0 bases at J, with 10 bases between the two ends. Looked up from germline, CDR1 is KGHDR and CDR2 is SFDVKD. CDR3 size: 16 residues. CDR3 sequence reads: CATSDSRTGSNQPQHF. DNA of the CDR3: TGTGCCACCAGTGATTCACGGACGGGTAGCAATCAGCCCCAGCATTTT.

The J gene is TRBJ1-5, the V gene TRBV6-2 or TRBV6-3; 7 nucleotides match TRBD1. The CDR3 loop spans 16 amino acids. Germline-derived CDR1 and CDR2 are MNHEY and SVGEGT. Unmatched junction bases numbered 5, after V lost 2 bases and J lost 1 base. CDR3 nucleotide sequence: TGTGCCAGCAGTTACCGTGTACAGGGGAGCAATCAGCCCCAGCATTTT. This codes for CASSYRVQGSNQPQHF.

Concerning this clonotype itself: No conserved phenylalanine or tryptophan ends this CDR3, so it is likely a read error. V is TRBV27 and J is TRBJ2-3, with D possibly being TRBD2 (6 bases). Germline lookup yields CDR1 MNHEY and CDR2 SMNVEV (reference sequence). The CDR3 consists of 15 residues. Deletions cut 4 bases from V and 2 bases from J, with 13 bases between. The CDR3 sequence: CASSWSWGDTDTQYS. The CDR3 bases are TGTGCCAGCAGTTGGAGTTGGGGGGACACAGATACGCAGTATTCT.

There are a few counts of this clonotype. The chain recombines TRBV15 with TRBJ2-5; no firm D call. Trimming removed 0 bases from V and 5 bases from J, with 4 bases in between. Per the germline V gene, CDR1 is LNHNV and CDR2 is YYDKDF (reference sequence). CDR3 size: 12 residues. CDR3 bases: TGTGCCACCAGCAGAGATGTGGAGACCCAGTACTTC. Translated, it gives CATSRDVETQYF.

The sample holds many counts of this clonotype. The chain employs TRBV6-5 and TRBJ1-4; D call uncertain. The CDR3 runs 13 residues. V was trimmed by 8 bases and J by 0 bases, leaving 7 bases between them. Germline CDR1 MNHEY, CDR2 SVGAGI. CDR3 residues: CASRETTNEKLFF. The CDR3 DNA sequence: TGTGCCAGCCGGGAGACAACTAATGAAAAACTGTTTTTT.

About this clonotype itself: This may be a read error, as it is one base from a much larger clone. The V gene is TRBV5-6, the J gene TRBJ1-6; D uncertain. Between the trimmed V and J ends, which lost 7 bases and 0 bases, there was a span of 2 bases. The V gene's germline CDR1 is SGHDT and CDR2 YYEEEE. This CDR3 comprises 12 residues. The chain's CDR3 is CASGSYNSPLHF. The CDR3, as DNA: TGTGCCAGCGGCTCCTATAATTCACCCCTCCACTTT.

This clonotype was found a few times. The chain links TRBV7-3 to TRBJ2-7, with TRBD2 matching 16 bases. CDR3 length: 15 amino acids. The V gene's germline CDR1 is SGHTA and CDR2 FQGTGA. V dropped 5 bases and J dropped 8; count of bases not matched to a gene: 6. The CDR3 coding sequence is TGTGCCAGCAGCGAGCCGGGACTAGCGGGAGGGAAGCAGTACTTC. As protein: CASSEPGLAGGKQYF.

This clonotype was seen a handful of times. The genes are TRBV28 and TRBJ2-1; D perhaps matches TRBD2 (6 bases). Germline CDR1 is MDHEN and CDR2 is SYDVKM. V was trimmed by 4 bases and J by 0 bases, leaving 19 bases between them. The CDR3 is made up of 18 amino acids. The CDR3 DNA follows: TGTGCCAGCAGTTCCGAGCTGGGGACTTACCGCTCCTACAATGAGCAGTTCTTC. Amino acids: CASSSELGTYRSYNEQFF.

This clonotype was counted many times. This rearrangement joins TRBV6-5 to TRBJ2-4, with 11 bases matching TRBD2. The CDR3 covers 15 residues. Unmatched junction bases numbered 6, after V lost 6 bases and J lost 5 bases. Germline assignment: CDR1 MNHEY and CDR2 SVGAGI. The CDR3 reads CASSELAGVQNIQYF. The DNA of the CDR3 is TGTGCCAGCAGCGAACTAGCGGGAGTGCAAAACATTCAGTACTTC.

Notes on this clonotype: A read error may account for a junction end that differs from germline. Written as DNA, the CDR3 is TGTGCCAGCAGCCTTGTTGGCGGGAGCGATACAGATACGCAGTACTTT. Its protein is CASSLVGGSDTDTQYF. The chain has TRBV7-6 and TRBJ2-3, with 7 positions matching TRBD2. In germline, CDR1 is SGHVS, CDR2 FNYEAQ. The CDR3 has 16 residues.

The chain links TRBV20-1 to TRBJ2-3; TRBD2 matches 8 bases. This CDR3 has 16 amino acids. J lost 8 bases, V lost 3 bases, and 16 bases had no gene match. Germline V CDR1 and CDR2: DFQATT, SNEGSKA (reference sequence). The CDR3 protein is CSASDPSAGEGGTQYF. CDR3 coding DNA: TGCAGTGCTAGCGACCCCTCAGCGGGAGAAGGAGGTACGCAGTATTTT.

The chain uses TRBV7-9 and TRBJ2-5; 9 bases align to TRBD1. The CDR3 runs 14 residues. CDR1 and CDR2 (germline): SEHNR, FQNEAQ (reference sequence). The V segment lost 1 base and the J segment 10 bases; nucleotides outside the gene matches: 7. CDR3 amino acids: CASSLERTGEIQYF. In nucleotides, the CDR3 is TGTGCCAGCAGCTTAGAGAGGACAGGGGAAATCCAGTACTTC.

V is TRBV9 and J is TRBJ2-1; TRBD1 matches 8 bases. The CDR3 runs 16 residues. Germline V gene lookup returns CDR1 SGDLS and CDR2 YYNGEE. After removal of 4 bases from V and 0 bases from J, the junction contained 6 bases not matched to a gene. The CDR3 DNA reads TGTGCCAGCAGCCCATCAGGGGGCAGCTCCTACAATGAGCAGTTCTTC. Its protein product is CASSPSGGSSYNEQFF.

This chain joins TRBV25-1 and TRBJ2-2; 7 nucleotides match TRBD2. CDR1 is MGHDK and CDR2 is SYGVNS in the germline V gene. The CDR3 runs to 16 residues. V trimming: 2 bases; J trimming: 3 bases; junction bases outside the gene matches: 6. For the CDR3, the DNA is TGTGCCAGCAGTGAAGCCGAGCGGGGAGACACCGGGGAGCTGTTTTTT. Translation: CASSEAERGDTGELFF.

This chain joins TRBV20-1 and TRBJ1-2, with TRBD1 matching 7 bases. V lost 1 base to trimming and J lost 4 bases; unmatched junction nucleotides: 6. This CDR3 has 14 amino acids. The germline gives CDR1 DFQATT, CDR2 SNEGSKA (reference sequence). For the CDR3, the DNA is TGCAGTGCTAGAGGACAGGGTAGAGGCTATGGCTACACCTTC. Protein product: CSARGQGRGYGYTF.